The clone carrying this T cell receptor (beta chain) appeared once. The data belong to a study of blood T cell repertoires in COVID-19. Sequencing was performed with immunoSEQ multiplex PCR; in TCRdb, only in-frame clones are kept and a portion is missing. The table shows about 80,000 clones, with 82% occurring only once. The CDR3 length is 19 residues. Germline-derived CDR1 and CDR2 are SGHTA and FQGNSA. J lost 5 bases, V lost 6 bases, and 22 bases had no gene match. Sequencing was done on a sample of peripheral blood. The TCR originated in a human donor in a cohort sampled during active COVID-19. This chain connects TRBV7-2 to TRBJ2-1; 7 bases fit TRBD2. CDR3 DNA: TGTGCCAGCAGGACGGGTTTCGCTAGCGGCCCCCGTTTCGACAATGAGCAGTTCTTC. The encoded protein is CASRTGFASGPRFDNEQFF.